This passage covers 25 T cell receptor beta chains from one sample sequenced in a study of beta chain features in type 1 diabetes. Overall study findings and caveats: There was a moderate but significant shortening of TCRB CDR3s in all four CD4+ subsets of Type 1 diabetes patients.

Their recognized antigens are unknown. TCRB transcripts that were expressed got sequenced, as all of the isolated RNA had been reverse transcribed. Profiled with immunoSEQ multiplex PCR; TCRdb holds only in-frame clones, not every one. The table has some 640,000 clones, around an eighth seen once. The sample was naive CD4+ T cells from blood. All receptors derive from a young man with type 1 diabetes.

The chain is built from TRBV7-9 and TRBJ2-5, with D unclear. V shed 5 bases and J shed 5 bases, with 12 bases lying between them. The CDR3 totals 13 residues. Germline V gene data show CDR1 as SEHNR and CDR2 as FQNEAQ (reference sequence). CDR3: CASSPRAGETQYF. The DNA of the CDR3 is TGTGCCAGCAGCCCCCGAGCCGGTGAGACCCAGTACTTC.

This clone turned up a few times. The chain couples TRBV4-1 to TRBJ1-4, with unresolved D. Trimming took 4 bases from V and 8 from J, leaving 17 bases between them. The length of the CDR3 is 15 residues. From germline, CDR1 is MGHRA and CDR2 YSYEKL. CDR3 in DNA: TGCGCCAGCAGCCGCCTCCTTGCACAGTGGGAAAAACTGTTTTTT. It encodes CASSRLLAQWEKLFF.

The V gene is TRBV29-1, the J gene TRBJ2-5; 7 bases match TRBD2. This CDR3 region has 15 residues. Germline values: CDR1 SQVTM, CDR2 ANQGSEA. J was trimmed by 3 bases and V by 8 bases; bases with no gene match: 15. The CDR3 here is CSHIWSTSPKETQYF. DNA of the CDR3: TGCAGCCACATCTGGTCGACTAGCCCAAAAGAGACCCAGTACTTC.

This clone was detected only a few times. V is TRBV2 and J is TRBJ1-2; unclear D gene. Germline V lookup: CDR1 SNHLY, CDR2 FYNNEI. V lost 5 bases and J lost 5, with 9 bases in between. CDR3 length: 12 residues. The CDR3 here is CASSPQDYGYTF. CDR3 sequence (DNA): TGTGCCAGCAGTCCTCAGGATTATGGCTACACCTTC.

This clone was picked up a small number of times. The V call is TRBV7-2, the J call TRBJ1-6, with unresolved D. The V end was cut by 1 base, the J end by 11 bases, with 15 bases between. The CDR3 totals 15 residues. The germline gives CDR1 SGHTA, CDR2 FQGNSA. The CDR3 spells CASSLGVSIRAPLHF. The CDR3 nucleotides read TGTGCCAGCAGCTTAGGAGTAAGCATCAGAGCACCCCTCCACTTT.

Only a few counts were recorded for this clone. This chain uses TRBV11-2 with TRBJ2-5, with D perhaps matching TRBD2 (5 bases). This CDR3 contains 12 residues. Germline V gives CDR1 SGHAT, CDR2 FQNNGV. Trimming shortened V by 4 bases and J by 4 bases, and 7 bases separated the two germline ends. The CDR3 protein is CASSSSSETQYF. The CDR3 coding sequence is TGTGCCAGCAGCTCTAGCTCAGAGACCCAGTACTTC.

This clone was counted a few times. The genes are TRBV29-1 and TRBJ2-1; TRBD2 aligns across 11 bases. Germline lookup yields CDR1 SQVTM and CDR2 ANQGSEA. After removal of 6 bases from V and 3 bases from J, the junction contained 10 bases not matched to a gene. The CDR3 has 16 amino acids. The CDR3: CSVAKGTSGLYNEQFF. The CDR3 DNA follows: TGCAGCGTCGCGAAGGGGACTAGCGGCCTCTACAATGAGCAGTTCTTC.

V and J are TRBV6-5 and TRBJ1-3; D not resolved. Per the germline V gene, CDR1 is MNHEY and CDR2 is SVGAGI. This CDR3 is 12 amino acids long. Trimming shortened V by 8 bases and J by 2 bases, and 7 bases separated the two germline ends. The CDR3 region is CASAVPGNTIYF. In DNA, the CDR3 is TGTGCCAGCGCGGTTCCTGGAAACACCATATATTTT.

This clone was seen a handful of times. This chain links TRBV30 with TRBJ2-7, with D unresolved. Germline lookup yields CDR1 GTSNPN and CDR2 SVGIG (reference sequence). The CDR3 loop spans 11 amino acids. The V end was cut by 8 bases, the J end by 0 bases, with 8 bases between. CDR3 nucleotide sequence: TGTGCCGGCTCGGGCTCCTACGAGCAGTACTTC. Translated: CAGSGSYEQYF.

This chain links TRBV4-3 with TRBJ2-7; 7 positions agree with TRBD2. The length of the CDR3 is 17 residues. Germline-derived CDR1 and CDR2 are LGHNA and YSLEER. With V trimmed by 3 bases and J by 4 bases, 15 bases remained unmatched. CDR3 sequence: CASSQEARAGRLYEQYF. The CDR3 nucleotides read TGCGCCAGCAGCCAGGAGGCCCGAGCGGGGCGCTTGTACGAGCAGTACTTC.

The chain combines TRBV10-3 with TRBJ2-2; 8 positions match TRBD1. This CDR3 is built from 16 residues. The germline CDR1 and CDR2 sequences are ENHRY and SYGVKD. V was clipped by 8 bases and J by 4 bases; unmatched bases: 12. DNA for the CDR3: TGTGCCATCCGGCAGGGGGCTGGTTCGGTCACCGGGGAGCTGTTTTTT. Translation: CAIRQGAGSVTGELFF.

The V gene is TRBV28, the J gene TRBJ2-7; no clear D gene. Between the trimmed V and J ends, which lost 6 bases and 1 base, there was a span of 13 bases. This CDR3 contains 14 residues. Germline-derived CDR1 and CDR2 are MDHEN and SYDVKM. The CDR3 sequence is CASSLMTASYEQYF. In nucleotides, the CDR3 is TGTGCCAGCAGCCTGATGACTGCTTCCTACGAGCAGTACTTC.

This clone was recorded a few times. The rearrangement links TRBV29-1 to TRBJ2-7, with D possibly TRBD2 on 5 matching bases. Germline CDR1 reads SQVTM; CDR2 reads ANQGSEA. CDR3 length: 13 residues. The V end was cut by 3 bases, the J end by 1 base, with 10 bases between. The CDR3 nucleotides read TGCAGCGTTGAGAGGGCAGCGTCCTACGAGCAGTACTTC. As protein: CSVERAASYEQYF.

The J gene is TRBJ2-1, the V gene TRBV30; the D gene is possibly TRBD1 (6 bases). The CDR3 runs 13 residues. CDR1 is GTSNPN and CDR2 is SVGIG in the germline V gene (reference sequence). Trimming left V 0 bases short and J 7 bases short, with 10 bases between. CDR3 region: CAWSVSGVNEQFF. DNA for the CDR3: TGTGCCTGGAGTGTATCAGGGGTTAATGAGCAGTTCTTC.

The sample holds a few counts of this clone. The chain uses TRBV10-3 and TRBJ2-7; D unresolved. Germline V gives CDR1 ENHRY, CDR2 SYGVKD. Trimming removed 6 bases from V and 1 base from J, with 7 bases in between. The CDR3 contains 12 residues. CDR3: CAIRQDSYEQYF. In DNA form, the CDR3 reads TGTGCCATCAGGCAGGATTCCTACGAGCAGTACTTC.

The CDR3 here is CASGPVGGPYNEQFF. For the CDR3, the DNA is TGTGCCAGCGGCCCTGTGGGAGGGCCGTACAATGAGCAGTTCTTC. The V gene is TRBV9, the J gene TRBJ2-1, with 7 bases that match TRBD2. After removal of 7 bases from V and 4 bases from J, the junction contained 11 bases not matched to a gene. The CDR3 is 15 residues long. Germline CDR1 is SGDLS and CDR2 is YYNGEE.

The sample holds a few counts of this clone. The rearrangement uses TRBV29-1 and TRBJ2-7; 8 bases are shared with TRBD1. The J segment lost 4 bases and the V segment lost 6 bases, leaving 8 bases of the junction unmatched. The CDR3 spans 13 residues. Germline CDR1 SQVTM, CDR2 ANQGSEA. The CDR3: CSVGQALGYEQYF. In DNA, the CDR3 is TGCAGCGTGGGACAGGCCCTCGGGTACGAGCAGTACTTC.

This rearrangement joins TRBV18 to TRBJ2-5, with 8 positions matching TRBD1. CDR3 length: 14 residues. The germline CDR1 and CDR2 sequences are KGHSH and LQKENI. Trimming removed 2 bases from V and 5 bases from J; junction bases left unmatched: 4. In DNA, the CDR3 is TGTGCCAGCTCACCAAGGACAGGGATGGAGACCCAGTACTTC. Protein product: CASSPRTGMETQYF.

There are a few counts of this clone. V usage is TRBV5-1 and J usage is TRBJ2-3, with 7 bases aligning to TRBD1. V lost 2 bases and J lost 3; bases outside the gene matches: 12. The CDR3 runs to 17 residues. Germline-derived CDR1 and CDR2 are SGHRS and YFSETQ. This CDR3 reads CASSLPRQGVRTDTQYF. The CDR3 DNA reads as TGCGCCAGCAGCTTACCTAGACAGGGCGTCAGGACAGATACGCAGTATTTT.

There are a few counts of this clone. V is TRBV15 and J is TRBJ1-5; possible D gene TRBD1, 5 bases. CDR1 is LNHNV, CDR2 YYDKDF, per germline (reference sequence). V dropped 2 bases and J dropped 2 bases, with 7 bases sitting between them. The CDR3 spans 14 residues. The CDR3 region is CATSRKGGNQPQHF. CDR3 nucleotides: TGTGCCACCAGCAGAAAAGGGGGCAATCAGCCCCAGCATTTT.

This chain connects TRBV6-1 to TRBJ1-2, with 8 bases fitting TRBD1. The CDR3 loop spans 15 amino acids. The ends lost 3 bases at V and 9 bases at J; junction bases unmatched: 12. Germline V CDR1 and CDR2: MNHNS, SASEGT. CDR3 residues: CASSDEGPGQVRYTF. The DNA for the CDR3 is TGTGCCAGCAGTGACGAAGGACCGGGACAGGTTCGCTACACCTTC.

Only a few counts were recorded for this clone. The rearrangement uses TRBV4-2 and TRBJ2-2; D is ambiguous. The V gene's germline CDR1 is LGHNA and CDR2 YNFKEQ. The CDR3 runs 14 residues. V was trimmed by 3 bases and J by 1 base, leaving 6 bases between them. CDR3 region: CASSHQGNTGELFF. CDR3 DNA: TGTGCCAGCAGCCATCAAGGGAACACCGGGGAGCTGTTTTTT.

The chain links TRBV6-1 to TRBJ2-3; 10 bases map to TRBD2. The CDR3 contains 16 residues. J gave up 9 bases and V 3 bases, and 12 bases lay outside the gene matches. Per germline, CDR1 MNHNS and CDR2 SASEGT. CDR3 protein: CASSEPTSGRLGTQYF. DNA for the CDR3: TGTGCCAGCAGTGAGCCGACTAGCGGGCGACTAGGGACGCAGTATTTT.

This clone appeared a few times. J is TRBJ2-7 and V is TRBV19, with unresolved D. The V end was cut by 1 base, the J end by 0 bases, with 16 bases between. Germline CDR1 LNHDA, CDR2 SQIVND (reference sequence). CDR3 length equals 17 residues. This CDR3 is CASSIGAGVLYSYEQYF. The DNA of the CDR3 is TGTGCCAGTAGTATAGGAGCAGGAGTCCTATACTCCTACGAGCAGTACTTC.

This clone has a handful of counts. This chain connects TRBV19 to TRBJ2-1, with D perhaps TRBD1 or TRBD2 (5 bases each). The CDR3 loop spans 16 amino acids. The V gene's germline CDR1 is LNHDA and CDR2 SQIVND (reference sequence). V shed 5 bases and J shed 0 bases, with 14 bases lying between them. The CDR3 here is CASSPRGFSSYNEQFF. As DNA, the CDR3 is TGTGCCAGTAGTCCCCGGGGCTTCAGCTCCTACAATGAGCAGTTCTTC.